This T cell receptor (beta chain) originates from a study of ipilimumab plus nivolumab after autologous stem cell transplantation. Background on the study: Typical patient got 5 ipilimumab doses and about eight nivolumab doses (median).

Germline V gives CDR1 SGHVS, CDR2 FQNEAQ. J lost 0 bases, V lost 1 base, and 6 bases had no gene match. The CDR3 is 18 residues long. Findings and limits, study-wide: Authors suggest TCR repertoire, Treg phenotype and gut microbiota support further study.

Patients got 3 mg/kg IV nivolumab weeks 1, 4, 7, 10, then biweekly through week 26. This clone was counted a single time. Antigen specificity is unknown. Method: immunoSEQ multiplex PCR; TCRdb's copy keeps in-frame clones and lacks some. The sample includes about 2,600 clones, 93% of them seen just once. The chain joins TRBV7-8 to TRBJ2-6; TRBD2 matches at 7 bases. This TCR was sampled from a male donor with primary mediastinal lymphoma. Here the sequenced sample was PBMCs, taken in a trial of ipilimumab plus nivolumab as post-transplant consolidation. CDR3 sequence reads: CASSLVGLVSSGANVLTF. The CDR3 bases are TGTGCCAGCAGCTTAGTCGGACTAGTCTCCTCTGGGGCCAACGTCCTGACTTTC. The complete variable domain, with remaining parts taken from reference TRBV7-8 and TRBJ2-6, reads GAGVSQSPRYKVAKRGQDVALRCDPISGHVSLFWYQQALGQGPEFLTYFQNEAQLDKSGLPSDRFFAERPEGSVSTLKIQRTQQEDSAVYLCASSLVGLVSSGANVLTFGAGSRLTVL.